Below are 24 T cell receptor beta chains sequenced from a single sample in a study of identical twins. MiXCR was run by TCRdb on the 5' RACE reads, yielding one entry per CDR3 protein. The sample records 500,000 or so distinct CDR3 sequences, 13% to 15% being singletons. These data were also filed under a second study, of yellow fever vaccine responses in identical twins.

The source material was CD4+ T cells sorted from blood. These receptors came from a woman aged 18-29 years in good health.

The CDR3 loop reads CASSHRTSQETQYF. CDR3 DNA: TGCGCCAGCAGCCATCGGACTAGTCAAGAGACCCAGTACTTC. The gene calls are TRBV5-1 and TRBJ2-5; 7 nucleotides match TRBD2. The ends lost 4 bases at V and 2 bases at J; junction bases unmatched: 5. Germline V CDR1 and CDR2: SGHRS, YFSETQ. The CDR3 has 14 residues.

The sample holds a few counts of this clonotype. CDR3 region: CASSARQGYNEQFF. CDR3 DNA sequence: TGTGCCAGCAGCGCCAGACAGGGTTACAATGAGCAGTTCTTC. The chain has TRBV7-8 and TRBJ2-1; 7 bases agree with TRBD1. In germline, CDR1 is SGHVS, CDR2 FQNEAQ. The V and J ends lost 5 bases and 4 bases, in that order; junction bases with no gene match: 5. The CDR3 covers 14 residues.

J is TRBJ1-1 and V is TRBV19, with 7 bases aligning to TRBD1. The length of the CDR3 is 14 residues. CDR1 LNHDA and CDR2 SQIVND come from the germline V gene (reference sequence). V lost 6 bases, J lost 1 base, and 5 bases stayed unmatched. The CDR3 DNA reads as TGTGCCAGTAGCACAGGGGCGGAGAACACTGAAGCTTTCTTT. Translation gives CASSTGAENTEAFF.

This clonotype was found a few times. This chain links TRBV15 with TRBJ2-1; D is uncertain. The CDR3 consists of 12 residues. Looked up from germline, CDR1 is LNHNV and CDR2 is YYDKDF (reference sequence). V was clipped by 1 base and J by 7 bases, with 5 bases between them. CDR3 residues: CATSRVWNEQFF. For the CDR3, the DNA is TGTGCCACCAGCAGAGTTTGGAATGAGCAGTTCTTC.

This chain connects TRBV27 to TRBJ2-3, with unresolved D. Trimming removed 0 bases at V and 6 bases at J, with 7 bases between. CDR3 length: 13 residues. Germline CDR1 is MNHEY and CDR2 is SMNVEV (reference sequence). In nucleotides, the CDR3 is TGTGCCAGCAGTTTATCGACTTTGGATACGCAGTATTTT. Its protein is CASSLSTLDTQYF.

The gene calls are TRBV14 and TRBJ1-1; TRBD1 agrees at 7 bases. This CDR3 comprises 13 residues. Germline CDR1 and CDR2: SGHDN and FVKESK. V shed 1 base, J shed 6 bases, and the junction held 2 bases outside the gene matches. The CDR3 DNA reads TGTGCCAGCAGCCAAGTTGGACAGGCTGAAGCTTTCTTT. Translation gives CASSQVGQAEAFF.

This clonotype was seen at least ten times. The rearrangement joins TRBV9 to TRBJ1-5; 7 bases agree with TRBD1. J lost 0 bases, V lost 0 bases, and 0 bases had no gene match. The CDR3 totals 15 residues. Germline loops: CDR1 SGDLS, CDR2 YYNGEE. The CDR3 DNA follows: TGTGCCAGCAGCGTAGGACAGGGTAGCAATCAGCCCCAGCATTTT. Translation: CASSVGQGSNQPQHF.

The chain employs TRBV27 and TRBJ2-5; tentative D call: TRBD1 (6 bases). The CDR3 is made up of 14 amino acids. V was shortened by 3 bases and J by 7 bases, with 15 bases between the two germline ends. From germline, CDR1 is MNHEY and CDR2 SMNVEV (reference sequence). This CDR3 reads CASSFGGQFGTQYF. The CDR3 bases are TGTGCCAGCAGTTTTGGGGGCCAGTTTGGGACCCAGTACTTC.

This clonotype was detected many times. The chain is built from TRBV10-1 and TRBJ2-1; TRBD2 matches at 13 bases. The CDR3 covers 15 residues. The germline CDR1 and CDR2 sequences are WNHNN and SYGVQD (reference sequence). The J segment lost 8 bases and the V segment lost 2 bases, leaving 3 bases of the junction unmatched. DNA for the CDR3: TGCGCCAGCAGTGAGGGACTAGCGGGAGTCGATGAGCAGTTCTTC. It codes for CASSEGLAGVDEQFF.

This clonotype was counted only a few times. The chain employs TRBV7-2 and TRBJ2-3; no clear D. Deletions cut 8 bases from V and 6 bases from J, with 9 bases between. Germline V gene data show CDR1 as SGHTA and CDR2 as FQGNSA. The CDR3 consists of 11 residues. CDR3 DNA: TGTGCCAGCGCCCAGTTGGATACGCAGTATTTT. Translation: CASAQLDTQYF. The variable domain in full, with the rest retrieved from reference TRBV7-2 and TRBJ2-3, is GAGVSQSPSNKVTEKGKDVELRCDPISGHTALYWYRQSLGQGLEFLIYFQGNSAPDKSGLPSDRFSAERTGGSVSTLTIQRTQQEDSAVYLCASAQLDTQYFGPGTRLTVL.

This clonotype came up a few times. The chain joins TRBV12-3 or TRBV12-4 to TRBJ1-5; D call uncertain. V was clipped by 3 bases and J by 6 bases, with 12 bases between them. The CDR3 loop spans 14 amino acids. The CDR3 sequence is CASSFSFGRQPQHF. The CDR3 bases are TGTGCCAGCAGTTTTTCTTTCGGTCGTCAGCCCCAGCATTTT.

There are a few counts of this clonotype. The gene calls are TRBV29-1 and TRBJ2-7, with D possibly matching TRBD1 (6 bases). V lost 7 bases, J lost 2 bases, and 9 bases lay in between. Per the germline V gene, CDR1 is SQVTM and CDR2 is ANQGSEA. The CDR3 runs to 11 residues. The CDR3 loop is CSGRDTYEQYF. DNA for the CDR3: TGCAGCGGCCGGGACACCTACGAGCAGTACTTC.

J is TRBJ1-2 and V is TRBV7-9, with no clear D. V shed 5 bases and J shed 4 bases, with 14 bases lying between them. Germline V gene lookup returns CDR1 SEHNR and CDR2 FQNEAQ (reference sequence). The CDR3 has 14 residues. CDR3 sequence: CASSPGRGPYGYTF. CDR3 DNA sequence: TGTGCCAGCAGCCCAGGTCGCGGTCCCTATGGCTACACCTTC. Full variable domain (rest looked up from reference TRBV7-9 and TRBJ1-2): DTGVSQNPRHKITKRGQNVTFRCDPISEHNRLYWYRQTLGQGPEFLTYFQNEAQLEKSRLLSDRFSAERPKGSFSTLEIQRTEQGDSAMYLCASSPGRGPYGYTFGSGTRLTVV.

The rearrangement joins TRBV7-9 to TRBJ2-7, with 8 bases matching TRBD1. CDR1 is SEHNR and CDR2 is FQNEAQ in the germline V gene (reference sequence). The CDR3 runs to 14 residues. Unmatched junction bases numbered 9, after V lost 5 bases and J lost 6 bases. As DNA, the CDR3 is TGTGCCAGCAGCCCCGACAGGGGCGCGTCCGAGCAGTACTTC. Protein sequence: CASSPDRGASEQYF.

This clonotype was recorded a few times. The rearrangement links TRBV7-2 to TRBJ2-3, with TRBD2 matching 7 bases. The V and J ends lost 7 bases and 1 base, in that order; junction bases with no gene match: 11. This CDR3 contains 16 residues. Germline CDR1 is SGHTA and CDR2 is FQGNSA. The DNA for the CDR3 is TGTGCCAGCATCTTTCGGGCGGGGGTGGGCACAGATACGCAGTATTTT. Its translation: CASIFRAGVGTDTQYF.

The chain is built from TRBV7-2 and TRBJ1-1; 7 nucleotides agree with TRBD1. From germline, CDR1 is SGHTA and CDR2 FQGNSA. The CDR3 covers 15 residues. V was pared by 7 bases and J by 6 bases, with 14 bases of the junction left unmatched. The chain's CDR3 is CASTPRGVVLAEAFF. CDR3 in DNA: TGTGCCAGCACCCCCAGGGGGGTTGTTCTGGCTGAAGCTTTCTTT.

This chain joins TRBV9 and TRBJ2-7; D might be TRBD1 (5 bases). Looked up from germline, CDR1 is SGDLS and CDR2 is YYNGEE. Trimming pared 0 bases from V and 5 bases from J, leaving 9 bases between. This CDR3 contains 13 residues. The CDR3 is CASSVVPTDEQYF. The CDR3, as DNA: TGTGCCAGCAGCGTAGTACCGACAGACGAGCAGTACTTC.

This clonotype was picked up a small number of times. This chain links TRBV10-3 with TRBJ2-1, with 13 bases lining up with TRBD2. The CDR3 consists of 14 residues. CDR1 and CDR2 from the germline V gene are ENHRY and SYGVKD. Unmatched junction bases numbered 10, after V lost 11 bases and J lost 9 bases. The CDR3 reads CASTSGRTGGEQFF. The CDR3 bases are TGTGCCTCGACTAGCGGGAGGACGGGGGGTGAGCAGTTCTTC.

This clonotype was detected many times. V is TRBV15 and J is TRBJ2-3; D possibly matches TRBD1 or TRBD2 (5 bases each). Germline assignment: CDR1 LNHNV and CDR2 YYDKDF (reference sequence). Trimming left V 3 bases short and J 6 bases short, with 7 bases between. The CDR3 is 12 residues long. The CDR3 coding sequence is TGTGCCACCAGCAGGGGGGTGGATACGCAGTATTTT. It specifies CATSRGVDTQYF.

This clonotype was seen once. The chain combines TRBV29-1 with TRBJ2-6; D is uncertain. This CDR3 is 15 amino acids long. Germline CDR1 reads SQVTM; CDR2 reads ANQGSEA. V lost 0 bases, J lost 0 bases, and 6 bases lay in between. CDR3 DNA sequence: TGCAGCGTTGAAGATCGAAACTCTGGGGCCAACGTCCTGACTTTC. Its protein is CSVEDRNSGANVLTF.

This clonotype has a count of ten or more. The chain carries TRBV6-5 and TRBJ2-1; tentatively, D is TRBD2 (6 bases). Germline V gene data show CDR1 as MNHEY and CDR2 as SVGAGI. CDR3 length: 15 residues. With 3 bases removed from V and 8 bases from J, the gap between germline ends came to 17 bases. CDR3 DNA sequence: TGTGCCAGCAGTTATCTTCCGGGACTTAGCCATGAGCAGTTCTTC. Its protein is CASSYLPGLSHEQFF.

This clonotype was counted a few times. The chain recombines TRBV28 with TRBJ2-7; perhaps D is TRBD1 or TRBD2 (5 bases each). Trimming took off 5 bases at V and 6 bases at J, with 20 bases between the two ends. This CDR3 region has 15 residues. Germline V gene lookup returns CDR1 MDHEN and CDR2 SYDVKM. The CDR3 here is CASSRDYRGRFEQYF. CDR3 nucleotides: TGTGCCAGCAGTCGTGACTATCGGGGCCGTTTCGAGCAGTACTTC.

The genes are TRBV28 and TRBJ2-7, with unresolved D. Germline V gene sequence: CDR1 MDHEN, CDR2 SYDVKM. The CDR3 is 15 amino acids. Trimming removed 7 bases at V and 2 bases at J, with 18 bases between. The DNA for the CDR3 is TGTGCCAGCATGGCTCAAGTAGCTCAAGCCTACGAGCAGTACTTC. It yields the protein CASMAQVAQAYEQYF. Complete variable domain (other parts from reference TRBV28 and TRBJ2-7): DVKVTQSSRYLVKRTGEKVFLECVQDMDHENMFWYRQDPGLGLRLIYFSYDVKMKEKGDIPEGYSVSREKKERFSLILESASTNQTSMYLCASMAQVAQAYEQYFGPGTRLTVT.

The chain employs TRBV2 and TRBJ1-6; a possible D gene is TRBD1 (6 bases). The CDR3 consists of 15 residues. Per the germline V gene, CDR1 is SNHLY and CDR2 is FYNNEI. V was clipped by 7 bases and J by 10 bases, with 20 bases between them. The CDR3 reads CASNPLQGLGSPLHF. The CDR3 coding sequence is TGTGCCAGCAACCCACTACAGGGTCTGGGATCACCCCTCCACTTT.